This TCR beta chain is drawn from a study of blood T cell repertoires in COVID-19. About the study: Italy, Spain and the United States were the sources of the convalescent and acute COVID-19 samples. PBMCs, B-cell-depleted T cells, or T cells were the source of the cDNA or gDNA that made up the material.

The length of the CDR3 is 13 residues. The ends were cut back, 1 base at V and 4 bases at J, with 8 bases in the middle. Germline V lookup: CDR1 SGHTA, CDR2 FQGTGA. How the authors handled the data: Cell counts per sample came from amplifying reference gene primers. Assay used: immunoSEQ multiplex PCR; TCRdb lists only in-frame clones, some missing. The DNA gave D and trimming, while V, J and clone size come from that table. The sample has hundreds of thousands of clones; roughly 90% are singletons. The V and J genes are TRBV7-3 and TRBJ2-7; D might be TRBD2 (6 bases). Sequencing was done on a sample of peripheral blood. The TCR was taken from a human donor in a cohort sampled during active COVID-19. The DNA for the CDR3 is TGTGCCAGCAGCTTAAATAGCGGATACGAGCAGTACTTC. Protein: CASSLNSGYEQYF. Looking up the rest from reference TRBV7-3 and TRBJ2-7 gives the full variable domain: GAGVSQTPSNKVTEKGKYVELRCDPISGHTALYWYRQSLGQGPEFLIYFQGTGAADDSGLPNDRFFAVRPEGSVSTLKIQRTERGDSAVYLCASSLNSGYEQYFGPGTRLTVT.